Listed below are T cell receptor beta chains from one sample, sequenced in a study of CD8+ T cells in alopecia areata. Using immunoSEQ multiplex PCR, the repertoire was profiled, and TCRdb retains in-frame clones only, with some absent. The data show about 180,000 clones, 63% seen once. The specimen was CD4+ T cells sorted from blood, collected at week 0. These receptor sequences come from a human donor with alopecia areata. The CDR3 runs from the conserved cysteine through the conserved F or W. Fields, in order: D gene, clone size, V gene, J gene, CDR3 DNA, CDR3 protein. A D gene is named only where the DNA matches it firmly. Some rows mark clone size as missing; the rest say once, few, many or name a class of expanded clone.

D: -; size: -; V: TRBV9; J: TRBJ2-3; DNA: TGTGCCAGCAGCGTAGGGCCCACAGATACGCAGTATTTT; CDR3: CASSVGPTDTQYF
D: -; size: -; V: TRBV4-1; J: TRBJ2-1; DNA: TGCGCCAGCAGTCGACTAGTATACAATGAGCAGTTCTTC; CDR3: CASSRLVYNEQFF
D: -; size: -; V: TRBV5-1; J: TRBJ2-7; DNA: TGCGCCAGCAGCTTGGCCGGCCAGGTGACCTACGAGCAGTACTTC; CDR3: CASSLAGQVTYEQYF
D: TRBD1; size: -; V: TRBV30; J: TRBJ1-1; DNA: TGTGCCTCCAAAGGACAGGTCAACACTGAAGCTTTCTTT; CDR3: CASKGQVNTEAFF
D: -; size: -; V: TRBV19; J: TRBJ2-1; DNA: TGTGCCAGTAAGCTGGGGGGCCACAATGAGCAGTTCTTC; CDR3: CASKLGGHNEQFF
D: TRBD1; size: few; V: TRBV7-2; J: TRBJ2-7; DNA: TGTGCCAGCAGCTACCAGACAGGGTCCTACGAGCAGTACTTC; CDR3: CASSYQTGSYEQYF
D: -; size: few; V: TRBV19; J: TRBJ1-6; DNA: TGTGCCAGTAGTATAGCCCCCGAGGCCGGTAATTCACCCCTCCACTTT; CDR3: CASSIAPEAGNSPLHF
D: -; size: -; V: TRBV25-1; J: TRBJ1-2; DNA: TGTGCCAGCAGTGAGAGAGCCGAGGGGGAATATGGCTACACCTTC; CDR3: CASSERAEGEYGYTF
D: TRBD1; size: -; V: TRBV5-1; J: TRBJ1-5; DNA: TGCGCCAGCAGCTTGGCAGGGGGTCGTCAGCCCCAGCATTTT; CDR3: CASSLAGGRQPQHF
D: -; size: -; V: TRBV10-2; J: TRBJ1-1; DNA: TGCGCCAGCAGACCTGGAGACACTGAAGCTTTCTTT; CDR3: CASRPGDTEAFF
D: -; size: -; V: TRBV14; J: TRBJ2-6; DNA: TGTGCCAGCAGCCAAGCCCTTGGGGGGACTGGGGCCAACGTCCTGACTTTC; CDR3: CASSQALGGTGANVLTF
D: -; size: -; V: TRBV29-1; J: TRBJ1-1; DNA: TGCAGCGTGTCAACAGCCAACACTGAAGCTTTCTTT; CDR3: CSVSTANTEAFF
D: -; size: once; V: TRBV2; J: TRBJ2-1; DNA: TGTGCCAGCAGTCAGAGCTCCTACAATGAGCAGTTCTTC; CDR3: CASSQSSYNEQFF
D: TRBD2; size: -; V: TRBV7-3; J: TRBJ2-2; DNA: TGTGCCAGCGCCGGACTAGCGAACGGGGAGCTGTTTTTT; CDR3: CASAGLANGELFF
D: -; size: -; V: TRBV30; J: TRBJ2-7; DNA: TGTGCCTGGAGTCCCCCGGGCGGGTCCCACGAGCAGTACTTC; CDR3: CAWSPPGGSHEQYF
D: -; size: few; V: TRBV4-3; J: TRBJ2-6; DNA: TGCGCCAGCAGCCAAGATCTTGTCATAGGTCGCTCTGGGGCCAACGTCCTGACTTTC; CDR3: CASSQDLVIGRSGANVLTF
D: -; size: few; V: TRBV29-1; J: TRBJ1-1; DNA: TGCAGCGTTGAACGAGTCATGAACACTGAAGCTTTCTTT; CDR3: CSVERVMNTEAFF
D: TRBD1; size: -; V: TRBV15; J: TRBJ2-5; DNA: TGTGCCACCAGCAAATCCGGGACAGAAGAGACCCAGTACTTC; CDR3: CATSKSGTEETQYF
D: -; size: -; V: TRBV20-1; J: TRBJ1-1; DNA: TGCAGTGCGAAAACCGGGGTGTTGGCTTTCTTT; CDR3: CSAKTGVLAFF
D: TRBD1; size: -; V: TRBV30; J: TRBJ1-5; DNA: TGTGCCTGGAGTCCGGGACAGGGCCCCCAGCCCCAGCATTTT; CDR3: CAWSPGQGPQPQHF
D: -; size: -; V: TRBV5-1; J: TRBJ1-6; DNA: TGCGCCAGCAGCTTGGAGGGGGGGACCCCGAATTCACCCCTCCACTTT; CDR3: CASSLEGGTPNSPLHF
D: TRBD2; size: -; V: TRBV30; J: TRBJ2-1; DNA: TGTGCCTGGATCCAGACTAGCGGGGGGGTTGGTGAGCAGTTCTTC; CDR3: CAWIQTSGGVGEQFF